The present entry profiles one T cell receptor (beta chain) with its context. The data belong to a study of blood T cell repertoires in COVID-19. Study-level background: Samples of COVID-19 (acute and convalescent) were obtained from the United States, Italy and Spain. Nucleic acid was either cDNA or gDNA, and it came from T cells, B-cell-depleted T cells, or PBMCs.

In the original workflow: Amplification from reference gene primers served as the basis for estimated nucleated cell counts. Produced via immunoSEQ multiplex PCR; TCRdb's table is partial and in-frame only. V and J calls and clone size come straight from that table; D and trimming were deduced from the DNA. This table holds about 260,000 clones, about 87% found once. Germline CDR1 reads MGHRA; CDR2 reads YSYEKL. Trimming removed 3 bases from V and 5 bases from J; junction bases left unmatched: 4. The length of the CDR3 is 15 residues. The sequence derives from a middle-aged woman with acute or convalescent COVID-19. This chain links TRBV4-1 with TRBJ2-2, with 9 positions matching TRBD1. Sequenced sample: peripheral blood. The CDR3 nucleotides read TGCGCCAGCAGCCAGGGACAGGGAAAAACCGGGGAGCTGTTTTTT. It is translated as CASSQGQGKTGELFF.